This TCR beta chain was sequenced in a study of early T cells in non-severe SARS-CoV-2 infection. The wider study: Bulk RNA from unsorted whole blood was sequenced; chains were unpaired. Notes on the study in general: The study's VDJdb matching favored anti-spike CD8 responses and missed private and CD4 specificities.

One entry per CDR3 protein, called by TCRdb with MiXCR from the 5' RACE reads. The sample holds more than 50,000 distinct CDR3 sequences, about 12% seen once. Worth noting for this clonotype: Its antigen is still unknown.

The CDR3 loop spans 14 amino acids. Germline V lookup: CDR1 SQVTM, CDR2 ANQGSEA. Deletions cut 2 bases from V and 1 base from J, with 10 bases between. The rearrangement links TRBV29-1 to TRBJ2-3; D is possibly TRBD2 (5 bases). The specimen sequenced was whole blood. This receptor was taken from an adult who was a healthcare worker with PCR-confirmed SARS-CoV-2 infection or an uninfected control (not recorded which). CDR3 loop: CSVERGLGTDTQYF. The CDR3, as DNA: TGCAGCGTTGAACGGGGTTTAGGCACAGATACGCAGTATTTT.